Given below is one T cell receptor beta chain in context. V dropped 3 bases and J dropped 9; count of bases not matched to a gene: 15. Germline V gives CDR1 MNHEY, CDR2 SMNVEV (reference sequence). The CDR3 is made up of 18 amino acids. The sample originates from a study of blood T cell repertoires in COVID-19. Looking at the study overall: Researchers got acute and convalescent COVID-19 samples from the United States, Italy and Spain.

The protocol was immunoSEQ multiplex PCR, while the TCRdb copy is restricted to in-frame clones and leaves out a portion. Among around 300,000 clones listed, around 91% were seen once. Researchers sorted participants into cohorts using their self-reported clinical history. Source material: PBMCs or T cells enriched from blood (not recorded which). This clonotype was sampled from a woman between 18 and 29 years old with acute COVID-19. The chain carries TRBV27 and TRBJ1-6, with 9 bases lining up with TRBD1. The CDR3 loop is CASSLWAWDRAAVSPLHF. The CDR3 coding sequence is TGTGCCAGCAGTTTGTGGGCTTGGGACAGGGCGGCGGTTTCACCCCTCCACTTT.